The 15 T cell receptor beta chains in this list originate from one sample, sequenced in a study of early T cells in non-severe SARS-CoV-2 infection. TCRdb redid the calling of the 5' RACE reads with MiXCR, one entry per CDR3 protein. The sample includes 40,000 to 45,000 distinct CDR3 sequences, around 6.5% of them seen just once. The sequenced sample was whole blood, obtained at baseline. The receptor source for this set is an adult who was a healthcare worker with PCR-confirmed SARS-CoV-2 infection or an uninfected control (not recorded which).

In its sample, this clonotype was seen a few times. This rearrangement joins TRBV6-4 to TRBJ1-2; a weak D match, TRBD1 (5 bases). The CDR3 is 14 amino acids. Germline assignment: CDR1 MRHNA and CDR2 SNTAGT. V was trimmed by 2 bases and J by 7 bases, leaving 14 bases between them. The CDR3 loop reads CASSDPKEGFGYTF. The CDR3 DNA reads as TGTGCCAGCAGTGACCCGAAAGAGGGGTTTGGCTACACCTTC.

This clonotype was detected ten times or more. The CDR3 nucleotides read TGTGCCAGCTCACCACCGGTGGCCAACGCCTACACCTTC. Translated, it gives CASSPPVANAYTF. The chain carries TRBV18 and TRBJ1-2, with D unresolved. Germline assignment: CDR1 KGHSH and CDR2 LQKENI. The CDR3 loop spans 13 amino acids. Between the trimmed V and J ends, which lost 0 bases and 10 bases, there was a span of 12 bases.

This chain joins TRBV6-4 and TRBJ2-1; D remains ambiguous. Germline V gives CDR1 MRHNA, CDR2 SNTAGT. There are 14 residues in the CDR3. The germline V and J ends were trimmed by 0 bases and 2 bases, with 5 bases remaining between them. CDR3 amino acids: CASSDSATYNEQFF. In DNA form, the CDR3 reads TGTGCCAGCAGTGACTCAGCTACCTACAATGAGCAGTTCTTC.

CDR3 in DNA: TGTGCCAGCAGTTTAATCGGGCAGGGAAACGAAAAACTGTTTTTT. Amino acids: CASSLIGQGNEKLFF. The rearrangement uses TRBV27 and TRBJ1-4; TRBD1 is a possible D gene (5 bases). Germline V gene lookup returns CDR1 MNHEY and CDR2 SMNVEV (reference sequence). The CDR3 covers 15 residues. V shed 2 bases and J shed 8 bases, with 15 bases lying between them.

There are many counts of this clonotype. CDR3 DNA: TGTGCCAGCAGCCCGGAGGCCCTAGTAGATGAGCAGTTCTTC. Residues: CASSPEALVDEQFF. The chain couples TRBV11-1 to TRBJ2-1, with D tentatively TRBD2 (5 bases). Germline values: CDR1 SGHAT, CDR2 FQDESV (reference sequence). Trimming pared 5 bases from V and 8 bases from J, leaving 16 bases between. CDR3 length equals 14 residues.

The CDR3 sequence: CASSKPTGDAPGEQYF. CDR3 sequence (DNA): TGTGCCAGTAGTAAACCCACGGGAGATGCTCCAGGCGAGCAGTACTTC. The chain carries TRBV19 and TRBJ2-7, with D perhaps TRBD2 (6 bases). V lost 4 bases and J 6 bases, leaving 22 bases between the germline ends. The CDR3 sequence is 16 residues long. Germline assignment: CDR1 LNHDA and CDR2 SQIVND (reference sequence).

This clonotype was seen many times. The CDR3 reads CASSLVGGQRQPQHF. The CDR3 DNA sequence: TGTGCCAGCAGCTTAGTGGGGGGGCAGAGACAGCCCCAGCATTTT. The genes are TRBV7-2 and TRBJ1-5; weak D call: TRBD1 (6 bases). The CDR3 covers 15 residues. Trimming removed 1 base at V and 7 bases at J, with 14 bases between. Germline V gene sequence: CDR1 SGHTA, CDR2 FQGNSA.

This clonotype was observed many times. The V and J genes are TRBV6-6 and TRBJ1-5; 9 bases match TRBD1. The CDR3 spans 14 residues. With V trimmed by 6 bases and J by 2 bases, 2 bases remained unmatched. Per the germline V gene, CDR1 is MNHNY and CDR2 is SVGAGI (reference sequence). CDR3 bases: TGTGCCAGCAGGTGGACAGGGGGCAATCAGCCCCAGCATTTT. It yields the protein CASRWTGGNQPQHF.

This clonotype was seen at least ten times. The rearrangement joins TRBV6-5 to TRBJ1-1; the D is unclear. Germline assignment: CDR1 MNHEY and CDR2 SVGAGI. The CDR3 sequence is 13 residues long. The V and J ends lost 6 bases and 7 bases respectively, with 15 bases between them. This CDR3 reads CASSTPRQNEAFF. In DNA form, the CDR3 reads TGTGCCAGCAGCACCCCCCGGCAGAATGAAGCTTTCTTT.

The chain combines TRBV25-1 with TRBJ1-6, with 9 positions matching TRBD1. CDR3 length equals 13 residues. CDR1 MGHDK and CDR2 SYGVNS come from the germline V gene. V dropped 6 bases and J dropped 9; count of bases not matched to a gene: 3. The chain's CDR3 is CASSPGQGSPLHF. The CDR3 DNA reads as TGTGCCAGCAGCCCGGGACAGGGTTCACCCCTCCACTTT. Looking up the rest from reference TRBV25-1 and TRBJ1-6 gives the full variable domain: EADIYQTPRYLVIGTGKKITLECSQTMGHDKMYWYQQDPGMELHLIHYSYGVNSTEKGDLSSESTVSRIRTEHFPLTLESARPSHTSQYLCASSPGQGSPLHFGNGTRLTVT.

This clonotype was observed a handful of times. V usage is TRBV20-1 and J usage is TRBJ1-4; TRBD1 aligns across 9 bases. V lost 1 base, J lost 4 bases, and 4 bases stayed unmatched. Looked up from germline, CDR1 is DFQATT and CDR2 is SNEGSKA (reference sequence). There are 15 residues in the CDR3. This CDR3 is CSARGRGQGNEKLFF. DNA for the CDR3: TGCAGTGCTAGAGGCCGGGGACAGGGTAATGAAAAACTGTTTTTT.

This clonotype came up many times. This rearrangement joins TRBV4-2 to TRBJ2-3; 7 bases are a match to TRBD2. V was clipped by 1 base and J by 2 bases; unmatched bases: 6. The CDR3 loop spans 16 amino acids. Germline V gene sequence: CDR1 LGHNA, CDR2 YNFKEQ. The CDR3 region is CASSQVSGANTDTQYF. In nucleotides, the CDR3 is TGTGCCAGCAGCCAAGTCAGCGGGGCGAACACAGATACGCAGTATTTT.

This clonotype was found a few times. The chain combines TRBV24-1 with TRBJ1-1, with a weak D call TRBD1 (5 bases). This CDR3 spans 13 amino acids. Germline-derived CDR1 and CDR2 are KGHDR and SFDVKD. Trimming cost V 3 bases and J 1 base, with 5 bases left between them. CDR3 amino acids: CATSDQGNTEAFF. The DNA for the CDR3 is TGTGCCACCAGTGATCAGGGGAACACTGAAGCTTTCTTT.

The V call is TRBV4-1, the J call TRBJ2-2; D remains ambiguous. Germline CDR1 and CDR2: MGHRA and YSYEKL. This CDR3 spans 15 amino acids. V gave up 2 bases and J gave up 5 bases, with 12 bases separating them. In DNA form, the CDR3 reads TGCGCCAGCAGCCAATCACGGACGGGTACCGGGGAGCTGTTTTTT. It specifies CASSQSRTGTGELFF.

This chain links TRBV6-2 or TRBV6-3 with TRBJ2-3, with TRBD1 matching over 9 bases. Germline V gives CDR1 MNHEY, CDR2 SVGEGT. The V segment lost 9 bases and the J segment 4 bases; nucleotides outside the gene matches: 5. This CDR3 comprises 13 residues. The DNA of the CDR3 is TGTGCCAGTCGGACAGGGGTGCCAGATACGCAGTATTTT. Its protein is CASRTGVPDTQYF.